The present entry profiles one T cell receptor beta chain with its context. The protocol was immunoSEQ multiplex PCR, while the TCRdb copy is restricted to in-frame clones and leaves out a portion. This sample carries roughly 710,000 clones, around 85% of them seen once, and the ten largest clones take 0.008% to 0.011%. This entry belongs to a study of shared T cell receptors in the human thymus. Deletions cut 4 bases from V and 2 bases from J, with 5 bases between. The germline CDR1 and CDR2 sequences are MDHEN and SYDVKM. This CDR3 contains 12 residues. This same sample was also part of a study on human thymus T cells.

Sequencing was done on a sample of thymocytes. The chain couples TRBV28 to TRBJ1-2; D gene ambiguous. The origin of this receptor is a girl in the first two years of life with a congenital heart defect. CDR3 bases: TGTGCCAGCAGTTGGGCCAACTATGGCTACACCTTC. Translation: CASSWANYGYTF.